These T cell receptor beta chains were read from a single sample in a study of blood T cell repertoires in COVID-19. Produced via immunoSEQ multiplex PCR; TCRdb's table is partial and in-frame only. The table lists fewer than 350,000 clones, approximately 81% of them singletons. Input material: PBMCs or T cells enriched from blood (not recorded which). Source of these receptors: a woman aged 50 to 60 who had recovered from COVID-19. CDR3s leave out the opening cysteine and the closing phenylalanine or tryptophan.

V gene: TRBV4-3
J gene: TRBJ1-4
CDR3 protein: ASSQGAGGYANEKLF

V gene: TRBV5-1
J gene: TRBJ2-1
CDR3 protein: ASTPGQGPNEQF

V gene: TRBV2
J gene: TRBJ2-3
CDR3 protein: ASSGTASTDTQY

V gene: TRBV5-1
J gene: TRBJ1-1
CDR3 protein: ASSLGGQDGAF

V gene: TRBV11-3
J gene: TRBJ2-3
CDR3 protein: ASSLDLGGACTDTQY

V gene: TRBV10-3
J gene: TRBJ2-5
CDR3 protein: AISAGQETQY

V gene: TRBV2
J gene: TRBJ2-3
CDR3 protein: ASSVGAGGTRDTQY

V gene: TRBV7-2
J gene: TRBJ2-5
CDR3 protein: ASSPVTSGRRGTQY

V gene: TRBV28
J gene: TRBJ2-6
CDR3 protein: ATFSGANVLT

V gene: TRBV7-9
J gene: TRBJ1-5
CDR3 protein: ASSLGYGNSLNQPQH

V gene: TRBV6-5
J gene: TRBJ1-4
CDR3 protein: ASSYSSRGKLF

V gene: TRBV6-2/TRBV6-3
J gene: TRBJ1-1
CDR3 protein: ASSSGQGGTEAF

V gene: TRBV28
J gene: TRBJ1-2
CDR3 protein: ASSLGHLLGGYT

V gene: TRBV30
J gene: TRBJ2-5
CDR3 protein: AWSVSGPLGETQY

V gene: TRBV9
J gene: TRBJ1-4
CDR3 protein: ASSRRSTEKLF

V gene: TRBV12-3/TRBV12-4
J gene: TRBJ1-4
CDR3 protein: ASSFRQGEKLF

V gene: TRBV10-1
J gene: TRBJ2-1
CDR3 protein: ASSDGLALNEQF

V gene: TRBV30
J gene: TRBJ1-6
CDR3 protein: AWSVPGSGSPLH

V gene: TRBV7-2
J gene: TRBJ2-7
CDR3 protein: ASSFGRGAGEQY

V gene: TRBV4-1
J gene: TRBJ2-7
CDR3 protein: ASSQEGTSGRYEQY

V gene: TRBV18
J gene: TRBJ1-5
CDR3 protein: ASSPSGSDNQPQH

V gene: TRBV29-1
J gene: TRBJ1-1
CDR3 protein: SGGQGNTEAF

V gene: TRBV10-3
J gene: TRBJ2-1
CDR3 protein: AISDHRDSYNEQF

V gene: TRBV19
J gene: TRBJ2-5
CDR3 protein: ASSTVSQETQY

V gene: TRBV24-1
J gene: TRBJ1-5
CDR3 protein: ATSDVGQGNNQPQH

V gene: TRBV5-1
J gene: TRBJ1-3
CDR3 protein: ASSLVSGGSGNTIY

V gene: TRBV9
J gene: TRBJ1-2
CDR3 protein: ASSATGSFDYGYT

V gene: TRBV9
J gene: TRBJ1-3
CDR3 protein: ASSALDRGPRNTIY

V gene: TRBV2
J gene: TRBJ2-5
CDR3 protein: ASLAGGGQETQY

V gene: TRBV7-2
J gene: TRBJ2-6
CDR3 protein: ASSPGQGSGANVLT

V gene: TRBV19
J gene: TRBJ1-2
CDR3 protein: ASSSTSADYGYT

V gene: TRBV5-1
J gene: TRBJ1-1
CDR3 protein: ASGPQGYTEAF

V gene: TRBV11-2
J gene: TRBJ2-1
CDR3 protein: ASSQTSGGAGEQF

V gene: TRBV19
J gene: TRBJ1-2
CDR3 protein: ASKGQGNYGYT

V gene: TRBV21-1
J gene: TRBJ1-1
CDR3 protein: ASSKVGQGALNTEAF

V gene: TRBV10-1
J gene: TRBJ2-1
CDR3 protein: ASSPFGGSYNEQF

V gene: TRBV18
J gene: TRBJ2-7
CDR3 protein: ASSPPGGGLVLEQY

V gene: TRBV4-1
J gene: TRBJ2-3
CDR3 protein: ASSEAGGTDTQY

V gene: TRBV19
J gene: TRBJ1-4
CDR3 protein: ASRNPTGGGEKLF

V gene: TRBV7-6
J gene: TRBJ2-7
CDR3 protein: ASSVAGGGAREQY

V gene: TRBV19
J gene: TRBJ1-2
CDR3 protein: ASTWTGEGYGYT